This is a list of T cell receptor beta chains from one sample in a study of cytomegalovirus exposure and HLA in healthy donors. Only in-frame clones appear in the TCRdb table, and some are missing; sequencing was by immunoSEQ multiplex PCR. The data contain about 160,000 clones, approximately 77% of them singletons. The source material was PBMCs. These receptors were taken from a man in his forties or fifties in good health and CMV-seropositive. CDR3s include the opening cysteine and the closing phenylalanine or tryptophan. The D gene is left open where the match is weak. Expanded clones are given a class, and other clones once, few, many or no size at all.

CDR3 DNA: TGTGCCATCAGTGGGCGGACAGGGGGCGTACAGGGTACGCAGTATTTT
CDR3 protein: CAISGRTGGVQGTQYF
D gene: TRBD1
clone size: -
J gene: TRBJ2-3
V gene: TRBV10-3

CDR3 DNA: TGTGCCAGCAGCTTCGGACAGGGTTACAATTCACCCCTCCACTTT
CDR3 protein: CASSFGQGYNSPLHF
D gene: TRBD1
clone size: -
J gene: TRBJ1-6
V gene: TRBV5-6

CDR3 DNA: TGTGCCAGCAGTTTAGTTAGGGACAGCTATGGCTACACCTTC
CDR3 protein: CASSLVRDSYGYTF
D gene: TRBD1
clone size: -
J gene: TRBJ1-2
V gene: TRBV27

CDR3 DNA: TGCAGTGCTACAGTACAGGGGACCCAGTACTTC
CDR3 protein: CSATVQGTQYF
D gene: -
clone size: -
J gene: TRBJ2-5
V gene: TRBV20-1

CDR3 DNA: TGCGCCAGCAGCCAAGATCCTCAGGGCTACTATTCCTACAATGAGCAGTTCTTC
CDR3 protein: CASSQDPQGYYSYNEQFF
D gene: -
clone size: -
J gene: TRBJ2-1
V gene: TRBV4-3

CDR3 DNA: TGTGCCAGCAGCCCGGGGTTGGGGCAAGAGACCCAGTACTTC
CDR3 protein: CASSPGLGQETQYF
D gene: -
clone size: -
J gene: TRBJ2-5
V gene: TRBV9

CDR3 DNA: TGTGCCATCAGCGAACGACAGTACGAGCAGTACTTC
CDR3 protein: CAISERQYEQYF
D gene: -
clone size: few
J gene: TRBJ2-7
V gene: TRBV10-3

CDR3 DNA: TGCGCCAGCAGTGTGACAGGGAGTTCCTACAATGAGCAATTCTTC
CDR3 protein: CASSVTGSSYNEQFF
D gene: TRBD1
clone size: -
J gene: TRBJ2-1
V gene: TRBV10-2

CDR3 DNA: TGCGCCAGCAGCAGTCCGGGACAGGGGGTAGAGACCCAGTACTTC
CDR3 protein: CASSSPGQGVETQYF
D gene: TRBD1
clone size: -
J gene: TRBJ2-5
V gene: TRBV5-1

CDR3 DNA: TGTGCCAGCAGCGTAGCGGCAGGGGGCCAACTGAATGAGCAGTTCTTC
CDR3 protein: CASSVAAGGQLNEQFF
D gene: TRBD1
clone size: -
J gene: TRBJ2-1
V gene: TRBV9

CDR3 DNA: TGTGCCAGCAGTGAAGGTCCGACAGGCTACGAGCAGTACTTC
CDR3 protein: CASSEGPTGYEQYF
D gene: -
clone size: -
J gene: TRBJ2-7
V gene: TRBV25-1

CDR3 DNA: TGTGCCAGCAGTTACTACCAGGGCGGCTCTGGAAACACCATATATTTT
CDR3 protein: CASSYYQGGSGNTIYF
D gene: -
clone size: -
J gene: TRBJ1-3
V gene: TRBV6-5

CDR3 DNA: TGTGCCAGCAGTGTAGGGGTACAGGGCACTGAAGCTTTCTTT
CDR3 protein: CASSVGVQGTEAFF
D gene: -
clone size: -
J gene: TRBJ1-1
V gene: TRBV6-1

CDR3 DNA: TGTGCCAGCAGTTTCTTTCGGGTCGGGGAGCTGTTTTTT
CDR3 protein: CASSFFRVGELFF
D gene: -
clone size: -
J gene: TRBJ2-2
V gene: TRBV28

CDR3 DNA: TGTGCCAGCAGCTTGGGGGGTTACTATGGCTACACCTTC
CDR3 protein: CASSLGGYYGYTF
D gene: -
clone size: -
J gene: TRBJ1-2
V gene: TRBV11-3

CDR3 DNA: TGTGCCAGCAGTTACGATGGACAGGGGATTTACGAGCAGTACTTC
CDR3 protein: CASSYDGQGIYEQYF
D gene: TRBD1
clone size: -
J gene: TRBJ2-7
V gene: TRBV6-5

CDR3 DNA: TGTGCCAGCAGCAAATGCGACAGGGCCGTCAACACAGATACGCAGTATTTT
CDR3 protein: CASSKCDRAVNTDTQYF
D gene: -
clone size: -
J gene: TRBJ2-3
V gene: TRBV21-1

CDR3 DNA: TGTGCCAGCAGTTTCGCGGTCACCGGGGAGCTGTTTTTT
CDR3 protein: CASSFAVTGELFF
D gene: -
clone size: -
J gene: TRBJ2-2
V gene: TRBV27

CDR3 DNA: TGTGCCAGCAGCCGTACTCCGGGACAGGGCTTCTACGAGCAGTACTTC
CDR3 protein: CASSRTPGQGFYEQYF
D gene: TRBD1
clone size: once
J gene: TRBJ2-7
V gene: TRBV7-2

CDR3 DNA: TGTGCCAGCAGCTTTGCTAGGGGACTAGCGGAAGCCGGGGAGCTGTTTTTT
CDR3 protein: CASSFARGLAEAGELFF
D gene: TRBD2
clone size: -
J gene: TRBJ2-2
V gene: TRBV7-9

CDR3 DNA: TGTGCCAGCAGCTCGACGGACAGGGGAAGTAATCAGCCCCAGCATTTT
CDR3 protein: CASSSTDRGSNQPQHF
D gene: TRBD1
clone size: -
J gene: TRBJ1-5
V gene: TRBV7-9

CDR3 DNA: TGTGCCAGCAGCAAAGAAGATCGGACAGCGAGGACTAGCGGGGAAATGAACACCGGGGAGCTGTTTTTT
CDR3 protein: CASSKEDRTARTSGEMNTGELFF
D gene: -
clone size: -
J gene: TRBJ2-2
V gene: TRBV21-1

CDR3 DNA: TGTGCCAGCAACTCGACAGGGGAGAGGGGAAACACTGAAGCTTTCTTT
CDR3 protein: CASNSTGERGNTEAFF
D gene: -
clone size: once
J gene: TRBJ1-1
V gene: TRBV21-1

CDR3 DNA: TGTGCCAGCAGCCCCAGTAGCGGGGGGTCCTCCCTCAACGTCCTGACTTTC
CDR3 protein: CASSPSSGGSSLNVLTF
D gene: TRBD2
clone size: -
J gene: TRBJ2-6
V gene: TRBV7-2

CDR3 DNA: TGCGCCAGCAGCGTAGCAGGGACAGGGACTTCCTACGAGCAGTACTTC
CDR3 protein: CASSVAGTGTSYEQYF
D gene: TRBD1
clone size: -
J gene: TRBJ2-7
V gene: TRBV5-1

CDR3 DNA: TGTGCCAGCAGCTCCAGGATCCCCCCCTACGAGCAGTACTTC
CDR3 protein: CASSSRIPPYEQYF
D gene: -
clone size: -
J gene: TRBJ2-7
V gene: TRBV7-2

CDR3 DNA: TGTGCCAGCAGCCGAGACCCTAGCCACACCGGGGAGCTGTTTTTT
CDR3 protein: CASSRDPSHTGELFF
D gene: -
clone size: -
J gene: TRBJ2-2
V gene: TRBV5-4

CDR3 DNA: TGTGCCAGCAGCTTGATTCCGAGCTCCTACAATGAGCAGTTCTTC
CDR3 protein: CASSLIPSSYNEQFF
D gene: -
clone size: -
J gene: TRBJ2-1
V gene: TRBV7-9

CDR3 DNA: TGTGCCAGCAGACCCCCGGCTGGGACAGGGAGAAGCCACGAGCAGTACTTC
CDR3 protein: CASRPPAGTGRSHEQYF
D gene: TRBD1
clone size: -
J gene: TRBJ2-7
V gene: TRBV13

CDR3 DNA: TGTGCCAGCAGTTCAGGGACTGAAGCTTTCTTT
CDR3 protein: CASSSGTEAFF
D gene: -
clone size: -
J gene: TRBJ1-1
V gene: TRBV27

CDR3 DNA: TGTGCCAGTAGGCCCGCATCCCGGGGCTACGAGCAGTACTTC
CDR3 protein: CASRPASRGYEQYF
D gene: -
clone size: -
J gene: TRBJ2-7
V gene: TRBV19

CDR3 DNA: TGTGCCAGCAGCCAAGAGTGGTCAGGAAACTATGGCTACACCTTC
CDR3 protein: CASSQEWSGNYGYTF
D gene: -
clone size: -
J gene: TRBJ1-2
V gene: TRBV4-2

CDR3 DNA: TGCGCCAGCAGCTTGGACGGACAGTTGAACACTGAAGCTTTCTTT
CDR3 protein: CASSLDGQLNTEAFF
D gene: -
clone size: few
J gene: TRBJ1-1
V gene: TRBV5-1

CDR3 DNA: TGTGCCAGCAGCTTAGGACTTTCCAACTACGAGCAGTACTTC
CDR3 protein: CASSLGLSNYEQYF
D gene: -
clone size: -
J gene: TRBJ2-7
V gene: TRBV7-2

CDR3 DNA: TGTGCCAGCAGCTTGGGTCAGGGTTGGGAAAAACTGTTTTTT
CDR3 protein: CASSLGQGWEKLFF
D gene: -
clone size: -
J gene: TRBJ1-4
V gene: TRBV5-6

CDR3 DNA: TGTGCCAGCAGGGGAGGGGACACCGCTGAAGCTTTCTTT
CDR3 protein: CASRGGDTAEAFF
D gene: -
clone size: -
J gene: TRBJ1-1
V gene: TRBV5-4

CDR3 DNA: TGTGCCAGCAGCCGGGATCCCACCTACGAGCAGTACTTC
CDR3 protein: CASSRDPTYEQYF
D gene: -
clone size: few
J gene: TRBJ2-7
V gene: TRBV7-6

CDR3 DNA: TGTGCCAGCAGTTTAGGGGGGGCGCAGTCTAATGAAAAACTGTTTTTT
CDR3 protein: CASSLGGAQSNEKLFF
D gene: -
clone size: few
J gene: TRBJ1-4
V gene: TRBV28

CDR3 DNA: TGTGCCAGCAGCTCACGACGACAGGGAACTAATGAAAAACTGTTTTTT
CDR3 protein: CASSSRRQGTNEKLFF
D gene: TRBD1
clone size: once
J gene: TRBJ1-4
V gene: TRBV2

CDR3 DNA: TGTGCCAGCAGTGCTCCGACAGGGGACGAGCAGTACTTC
CDR3 protein: CASSAPTGDEQYF
D gene: TRBD1
clone size: -
J gene: TRBJ2-7
V gene: TRBV2

CDR3 DNA: TGTGCCAGCAGCCTATTGCGGGGGGGAAGCACAGATACGCAGTATTTT
CDR3 protein: CASSLLRGGSTDTQYF
D gene: TRBD2
clone size: -
J gene: TRBJ2-3
V gene: TRBV7-6

CDR3 DNA: TGTGCCAGCAGGGACAGGGGGGGCAATGAGCAGTTCTTC
CDR3 protein: CASRDRGGNEQFF
D gene: TRBD1
clone size: -
J gene: TRBJ2-1
V gene: TRBV28

CDR3 DNA: TGTGCCAGCAGCTTAGTAGGAAGGGGGGGTGGCTATGGCTACACCTTC
CDR3 protein: CASSLVGRGGGYGYTF
D gene: -
clone size: few
J gene: TRBJ1-2
V gene: TRBV11-2

CDR3 DNA: TGTGCCACCAGCAGAGTAGCGGGGCTGGTACAAGAGACCCAGTACTTC
CDR3 protein: CATSRVAGLVQETQYF
D gene: TRBD2
clone size: once
J gene: TRBJ2-5
V gene: TRBV15

CDR3 DNA: TGTGCCAGCAGCCCCGCGGGGGGTAGATACAATGAGCAGTTCTTC
CDR3 protein: CASSPAGGRYNEQFF
D gene: TRBD2
clone size: few
J gene: TRBJ2-1
V gene: TRBV7-9